This T cell receptor (beta chain) was profiled in a study of early T cells in non-severe SARS-CoV-2 infection. On the study more broadly: The sequenced material was bulk RNA from unsorted whole blood, and its chains were unpaired. Study-wide results and caveats: A preference for anti-spike CD8 responses marked VDJdb matching, which missed private and CD4 specificities.

The TCR library protocol was used to attach unique molecular identifiers. These identifiers were attached to individual cDNA molecules. TCRdb redid the calling of the 5' RACE reads with MiXCR, one entry per CDR3 protein. This table holds approximately 75,000 distinct CDR3 sequences, approximately 4.6% found once. The CDR3 has 16 residues. Germline CDR1 KGHSH, CDR2 LQKENI. Unmatched junction bases numbered 12, after V lost 4 bases and J lost 6 bases. This clonotype showed up many times. Its antigen is as yet unknown. This TCR was sampled from an adult who was a healthcare worker with PCR-confirmed SARS-CoV-2 infection or an uninfected control (not recorded which). The donor label of this sample is uncertain. Sample: whole blood, taken at baseline. The chain recombines TRBV18 with TRBJ1-1; 9 bases are shared with TRBD1. DNA for the CDR3: TGTGCCAGCTCACGATGGACAGGGGAAGCGTTGGCTGAAGCTTTCTTT. This encodes CASSRWTGEALAEAFF.